Each of the 25 T cell receptor beta chains below was sequenced from the same sample in a study of blood T cell repertoires in COVID-19. Assay: immunoSEQ multiplex PCR; the TCRdb copy retains only in-frame clones and omits some. The sample lists some 300,000 clones, around nine tenths occurring once. Material for sequencing was PBMCs or T cells enriched from blood (not recorded which). The receptors were sampled from a woman in her sixties in a cohort exposed to, infected with or recovered from COVID-19 (not recorded which).

CDR3: CASSSGQILGEKLFF. In DNA, the CDR3 is TGTGCCAGCAGTTCCGGACAGATTCTTGGCGAAAAACTGTTTTTT. The V call is TRBV28, the J call TRBJ1-4; possibly TRBD1 for D (6 bases). The CDR3 consists of 15 residues. V gave up 4 bases and J gave up 8 bases, with 17 bases separating them. Per the germline V gene, CDR1 is MDHEN and CDR2 is SYDVKM.

This clone has only a few counts. The CDR3 DNA reads TGTGCCAGCGGGGGGAGGGGTTCCTACGAGCAGTACTTC. This gives the protein CASGGRGSYEQYF. The chain couples TRBV6-5 to TRBJ2-7; 7 bases align to TRBD2. Germline V gives CDR1 MNHEY, CDR2 SVGAGI. This CDR3 comprises 13 residues. J gave up 1 base and V 8 bases, and 5 bases lay outside the gene matches.

The chain is built from TRBV7-2 and TRBJ1-5, with D hard to call. Trimming stripped 5 bases from V and 1 base from J, with 12 bases between. In germline, CDR1 is SGHTA, CDR2 FQGNSA. The CDR3 extends over 15 amino acids. CDR3: CASSPDGLSNQPQHF. In nucleotides, the CDR3 is TGTGCCAGCAGCCCTGACGGACTAAGCAATCAGCCCCAGCATTTT.

J is TRBJ2-5 and V is TRBV11-2, with TRBD2 identical over 9 bases. V shed 2 bases and J 4 bases; nucleotides not matched to a gene: 5. Germline values: CDR1 SGHAT, CDR2 FQNNGV. CDR3 size: 15 residues. CDR3 residues: CASSLQGGRGETQYF. CDR3 sequence (DNA): TGTGCCAGCAGCTTACAGGGCGGGAGGGGAGAGACCCAGTACTTC.

This chain links TRBV7-2 with TRBJ1-1, with 7 bases identical to TRBD1. V lost 5 bases and J lost 8; bases outside the gene matches: 11. CDR1 is SGHTA, CDR2 FQGNSA, per germline. This CDR3 region has 14 residues. This CDR3 is CASSANRGLMEAFF. As DNA, the CDR3 is TGTGCCAGCAGCGCCAACAGGGGTCTAATGGAAGCTTTCTTT.

The V call is TRBV7-2, the J call TRBJ2-2; 8 bases agree with TRBD2. The V gene's germline CDR1 is SGHTA and CDR2 FQGNSA. The CDR3 is 15 amino acids. The trim removed 0 bases at V and 3 bases at J, leaving 0 bases unmatched. In DNA form, the CDR3 reads TGTGCCAGCAGCTTAGCGCGGGGGGACACCGGGGAGCTGTTTTTT. Protein sequence: CASSLARGDTGELFF.

This chain links TRBV13 with TRBJ2-7; maybe TRBD1 (8 bases). CDR1 and CDR2 from the germline V gene are PRHDT and FYEKMQ (reference sequence). Between the trimmed V and J ends, which lost 5 bases and 0 bases, there was a span of 14 bases. The CDR3 length is 15 residues. The CDR3 protein is CASSKAGQVSYEQYF. The CDR3 DNA sequence: TGTGCCAGCAGCAAAGCGGGACAGGTCTCCTACGAGCAGTACTTC.

The chain links TRBV28 to TRBJ2-7; TRBD1 matches at 11 bases. The germline V gene has CDR1 MDHEN and CDR2 SYDVKM. The CDR3 contains 15 residues. V lost 6 bases to trimming and J lost 3 bases; unmatched junction nucleotides: 7. CDR3 nucleotides: TGTGCCAGCAGCGTTAGGACAGGGGGCTTCTACGAGCAGTACTTC. It codes for CASSVRTGGFYEQYF.

The table lists this clone with a count of one. This chain joins TRBV6-1 and TRBJ2-2, with a weak D call TRBD2 (5 bases). The CDR3 extends over 15 amino acids. V gave up 2 bases and J gave up 6 bases, with 13 bases separating them. The germline CDR1 and CDR2 sequences are MNHNS and SASEGT. CDR3 sequence reads: CASSERHMRAGELFF. CDR3 DNA sequence: TGTGCCAGCAGTGAACGACACATGAGGGCCGGGGAGCTGTTTTTT.

V usage is TRBV6-1 and J usage is TRBJ2-7; 13 bases are a match to TRBD2. Germline V gene lookup returns CDR1 MNHNS and CDR2 SASEGT. V shed 4 bases and J 2 bases; nucleotides not matched to a gene: 2. This CDR3 has 15 residues. Written as DNA, the CDR3 is TGTGCCAGCAGTGGGACTAGCGGGAGACCCTACGAGCAGTACTTC. It is translated as CASSGTSGRPYEQYF.

The rearrangement links TRBV21-1 to TRBJ1-2; the table's D call, TRBD1, was not checked against the DNA. TRBV21-1 is marked as a pseudogene. The CDR3 has 12 amino acids. CDR3 residues: CASSPQGIGYTF. CDR3 bases: TGTGCCAGCAGCCCACAGGGAATCGGCTACACCTTC.

This clone was observed a handful of times. The chain links TRBV3-1 (or the pseudogene TRBV3-2) to TRBJ1-2, with D tentatively TRBD1 (6 bases). Trimming stripped 2 bases from V and 5 bases from J, with 9 bases between. In germline, CDR1 is LGHDT, CDR2 YNNKEL (reference sequence). The CDR3 runs to 13 residues. The CDR3 loop reads CASSQRGLYGYTF. In DNA form, the CDR3 reads TGTGCCAGCAGCCAAAGGGGGTTGTATGGCTACACCTTC.

The gene calls are TRBV4-3 and TRBJ2-7, with TRBD1 matching 8 bases. The germline CDR1 and CDR2 sequences are LGHNA and YSLEER. The V gene end was trimmed by 1 base and the J gene end by 3 bases; junction bases not matched to a gene: 2. The CDR3 consists of 14 residues. CDR3 bases: TGCGCCAGCAGCCAAGTTACAGGGGGCTACGAGCAGTACTTC. Amino acid sequence: CASSQVTGGYEQYF.

The chain has TRBV28 and TRBJ1-2; 7 nucleotides match TRBD1. Germline assignment: CDR1 MDHEN and CDR2 SYDVKM. The CDR3 runs 13 residues. The ends lost 5 bases at V and 3 bases at J; junction bases unmatched: 3. The CDR3 DNA reads as TGTGCCAGCAGTGGAGGGGGCTACTATGGCTACACCTTC. As protein: CASSGGGYYGYTF.

This chain connects TRBV6-1 to TRBJ1-4; weak D call: TRBD1 (5 bases). The CDR3 totals 15 residues. Trimming removed 0 bases at V and 10 bases at J, with 15 bases between. The V gene's germline CDR1 is MNHNS and CDR2 SASEGT. The CDR3 reads CASSEAGGEVGKLFF. The CDR3 nucleotides read TGTGCCAGCAGTGAAGCTGGGGGGGAAGTAGGAAAACTGTTTTTT.

CDR3 amino acids: CASSLSSGSLYNEQFF. The CDR3 DNA reads as TGCGCCAGCAGCCTGAGTAGCGGGAGTCTCTACAATGAGCAGTTCTTC. The V gene is TRBV5-1, the J gene TRBJ2-1; 9 nucleotides align to TRBD2. Germline trimming cut 4 bases from V and 3 bases from J; bases unmatched to any gene: 8. The CDR3 is 16 amino acids. Germline assignment: CDR1 SGHRS and CDR2 YFSETQ.

The chain has TRBV6-5 and TRBJ1-5; 8 bases map to TRBD1. This CDR3 has 14 amino acids. Germline CDR1 MNHEY, CDR2 SVGAGI. The V segment lost 6 bases and the J segment 4 bases; nucleotides outside the gene matches: 5. The CDR3 region has the DNA TGTGCCAGCAGCCAACAGGGGGGGAATCAGCCCCAGCATTTT. The encoded protein is CASSQQGGNQPQHF.

This sequence joins TRBV28 and TRBJ2-1; 11 bases align to TRBD2. The germline gives CDR1 MDHEN, CDR2 SYDVKM. V dropped 3 bases and J dropped 6; count of bases not matched to a gene: 4. This CDR3 has 15 residues. CDR3 sequence: CASSFLLAGGNEQFF. The CDR3 DNA is TGTGCCAGCAGTTTCCTCCTAGCGGGAGGCAATGAGCAGTTCTTC.

CDR3 region: CASSASGIYEQYF. As DNA, the CDR3 is TGTGCCAGCAGTGCTTCAGGGATATACGAGCAGTACTTC. The J gene is TRBJ2-7, the V gene TRBV2, with D perhaps matching TRBD1 (5 bases). The CDR3 has 13 residues. CDR1 and CDR2 from the germline V gene are SNHLY and FYNNEI. Trimming removed 4 bases at V and 4 bases at J, with 11 bases between.

This clone was counted a single time. CDR3 bases: TGTGCCAGTAGTATTGGACAGGGCCGACTATTGAACACTGAAGCTTTCTTT. It codes for CASSIGQGRLLNTEAFF. The rearrangement links TRBV19 to TRBJ1-1; TRBD1 matches at 8 bases. V shed 3 bases and J 0 bases; nucleotides not matched to a gene: 9. The CDR3 contains 17 residues. Per germline, CDR1 LNHDA and CDR2 SQIVND (reference sequence).

The J gene is TRBJ1-2, the V gene TRBV5-4; TRBD1 aligns across 7 bases. The CDR3 loop spans 14 amino acids. The germline gives CDR1 SGHNT, CDR2 YYREEE (reference sequence). V was clipped by 3 bases and J by 4 bases; unmatched bases: 6. CDR3 protein: CASSSRQGSYGYTF. The CDR3 bases are TGTGCCAGCAGCTCTAGACAGGGAAGCTATGGCTACACCTTC.

This chain connects TRBV6-5 to TRBJ2-1; D might be TRBD2 (5 bases). In germline, CDR1 is MNHEY, CDR2 SVGAGI. Trimming shortened V by 5 bases and J by 5 bases, and 16 bases separated the two germline ends. CDR3 length: 15 amino acids. The CDR3 is CASSRPRVADNEQFF. The CDR3 nucleotides are TGTGCCAGCAGTCGCCCGCGGGTAGCAGACAATGAGCAGTTCTTC.

V gene TRBV4-1 combines with J gene TRBJ2-2; 9 bases agree with TRBD1. CDR1 MGHRA and CDR2 YSYEKL come from the germline V gene. The CDR3 is 16 amino acids. V lost 3 bases and J lost 6; bases outside the gene matches: 8. The CDR3 sequence is CASSHPGQGIPGELFF. In DNA form, the CDR3 reads TGCGCCAGCAGCCATCCGGGACAGGGTATCCCCGGGGAGCTGTTTTTT.

The chain is built from TRBV7-2 and TRBJ2-1, with 7 bases lining up with TRBD2. The V gene's germline CDR1 is SGHTA and CDR2 FQGNSA. The V segment lost 1 base and the J segment 4 bases; nucleotides outside the gene matches: 7. The CDR3 has 16 amino acids. The CDR3 DNA reads as TGTGCCAGCAGCTTAGGGGGACTAAGGCAATACAATGAGCAGTTCTTC. Its translation: CASSLGGLRQYNEQFF.

This sequence joins TRBV5-1 and TRBJ1-2; TRBD1 agrees at 12 bases. Germline V gene data show CDR1 as SGHRS and CDR2 as YFSETQ. There are 16 residues in the CDR3. Trimming cost V 4 bases and J 5 bases; bases outside gene matches: 9. The CDR3 DNA reads as TGCGCCAGCAGCGGGTCGGGACAGGGGGCGTCATATGGCTACACCTTC. It yields the protein CASSGSGQGASYGYTF.